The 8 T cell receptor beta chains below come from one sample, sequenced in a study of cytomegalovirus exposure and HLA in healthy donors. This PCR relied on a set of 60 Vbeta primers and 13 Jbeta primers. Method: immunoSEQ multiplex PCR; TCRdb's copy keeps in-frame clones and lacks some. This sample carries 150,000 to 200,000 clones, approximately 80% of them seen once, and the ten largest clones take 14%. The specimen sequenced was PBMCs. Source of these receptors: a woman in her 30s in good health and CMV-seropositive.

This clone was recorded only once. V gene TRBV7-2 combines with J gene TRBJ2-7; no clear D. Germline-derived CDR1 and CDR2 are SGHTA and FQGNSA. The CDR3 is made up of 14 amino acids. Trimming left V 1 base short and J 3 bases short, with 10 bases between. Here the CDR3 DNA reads TGTGCCAGCAGCTTAGGCGAGACATACTACGAGCAGTACTTC. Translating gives CASSLGETYYEQYF.

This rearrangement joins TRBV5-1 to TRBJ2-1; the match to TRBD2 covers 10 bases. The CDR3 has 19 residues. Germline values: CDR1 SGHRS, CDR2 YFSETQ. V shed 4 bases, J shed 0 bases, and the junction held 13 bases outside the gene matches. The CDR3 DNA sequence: TGCGCCAGCAGCCGCCAACTGGGAGCGGGAGGGAGCTCCTACAATGAGCAGTTCTTC. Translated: CASSRQLGAGGSSYNEQFF. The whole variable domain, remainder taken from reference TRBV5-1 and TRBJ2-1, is KAGVTQTPRYLIKTRGQQVTLSCSPISGHRSVSWYQQTPGQGLQFLFEYFSETQRNKGNFPGRFSGRQFSNSRSEMNVSTLELGDSALYLCASSRQLGAGGSSYNEQFFGPGTRLTVL.

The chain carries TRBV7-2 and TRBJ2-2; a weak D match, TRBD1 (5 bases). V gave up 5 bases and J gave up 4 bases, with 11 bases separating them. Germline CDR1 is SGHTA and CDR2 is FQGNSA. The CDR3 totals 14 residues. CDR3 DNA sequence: TGTGCCAGCAGCCCTCTTGGGGCCACCGGGGAGCTGTTTTTT. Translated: CASSPLGATGELFF.

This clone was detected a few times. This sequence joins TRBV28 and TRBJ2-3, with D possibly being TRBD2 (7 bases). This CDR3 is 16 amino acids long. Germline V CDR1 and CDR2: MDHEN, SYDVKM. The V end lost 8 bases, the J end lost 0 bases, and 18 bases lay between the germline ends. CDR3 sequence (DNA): TGTGCCAGCGGCTTGGGGGGGGCTGCTAGCACAGATACGCAGTATTTT. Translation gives CASGLGGAASTDTQYF.

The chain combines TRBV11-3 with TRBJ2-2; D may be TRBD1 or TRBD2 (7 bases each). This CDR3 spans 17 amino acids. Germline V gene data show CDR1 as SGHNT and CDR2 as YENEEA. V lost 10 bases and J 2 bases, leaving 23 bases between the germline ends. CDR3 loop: CATRQGPAGINTGELFF. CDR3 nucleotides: TGTGCCACCAGACAGGGTCCAGCGGGAATAAACACCGGGGAGCTGTTTTTT. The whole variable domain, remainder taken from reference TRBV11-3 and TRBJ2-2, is EAGVVQSPRYKIIEKKQPVAFWCNPISGHNTLYWYLQNLGQGPELLIRYENEEAVDDSQLPKDRFSAERLKGVDSTLKIQPAELGDSAVYLCATRQGPAGINTGELFFGEGSRLTVL.

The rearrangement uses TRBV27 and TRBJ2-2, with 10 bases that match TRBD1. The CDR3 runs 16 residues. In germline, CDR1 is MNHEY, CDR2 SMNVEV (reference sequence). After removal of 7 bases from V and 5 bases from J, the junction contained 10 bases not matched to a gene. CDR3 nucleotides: TGTGCCAGCACCCCTAGGGGGACAGGGGTGACCGGGGAGCTGTTTTTT. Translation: CASTPRGTGVTGELFF.

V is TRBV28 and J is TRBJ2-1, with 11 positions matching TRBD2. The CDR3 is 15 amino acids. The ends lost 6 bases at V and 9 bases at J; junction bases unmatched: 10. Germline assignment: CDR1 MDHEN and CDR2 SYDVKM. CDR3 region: CASRLSGRANSEQFF. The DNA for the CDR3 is TGTGCCAGCAGACTTAGCGGGAGGGCCAATTCTGAGCAGTTCTTC. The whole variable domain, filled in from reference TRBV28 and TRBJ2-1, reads DVKVTQSSRYLVKRTGEKVFLECVQDMDHENMFWYRQDPGLGLRLIYFSYDVKMKEKGDIPEGYSVSREKKERFSLILESASTNQTSMYLCASRLSGRANSEQFFGPGTRLTVL.

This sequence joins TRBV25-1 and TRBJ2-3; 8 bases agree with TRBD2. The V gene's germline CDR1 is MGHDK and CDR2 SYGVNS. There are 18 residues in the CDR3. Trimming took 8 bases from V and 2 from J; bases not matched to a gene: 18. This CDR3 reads CASGTSIITSGYTDTQYF. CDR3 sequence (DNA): TGTGCCAGCGGCACTTCGATCATAACTAGCGGCTACACAGATACGCAGTATTTT.